The 18 T cell receptor beta chains given below trace back to one sample, sequenced in a study of graft-versus-host responses after intestinal transplantation. Clones were read by immunoSEQ multiplex PCR, and TCRdb kept only the in-frame ones, dropping some. Counted here are approximately 90,000 clones, more than 85% occurring once; the ten biggest clones make up 2%. These TCRs' antigens remain unknown. The sequenced sample was unstimulated CD8+ T cells sorted from spleen or lymph node cells, obtained before intestinal transplant. These receptors originate from a human donor who received an intestinal transplant.

The rearrangement joins TRBV20-1 to TRBJ2-1; no clear D gene. Germline V lookup: CDR1 DFQATT, CDR2 SNEGSKA (reference sequence). Deletions cut 0 bases from V and 9 bases from J, with 6 bases between. The CDR3 is 11 residues long. CDR3 region: CSARDISEQFF. For the CDR3, the DNA is TGCAGTGCTAGAGATATATCTGAGCAGTTCTTC.

This chain connects TRBV9 to TRBJ2-4, with a weak D call TRBD1 (6 bases). Germline V gene sequence: CDR1 SGDLS, CDR2 YYNGEE. The CDR3 runs to 14 residues. V lost 3 bases, J lost 9 bases, and 16 bases lay in between. The CDR3 DNA follows: TGTGCCAGCAGCGCAGGGGAGCACTCCGGCATTCAGTACTTC. It translates to CASSAGEHSGIQYF.

The chain carries TRBV7-9 and TRBJ2-7, with 9 bases matching TRBD1. Germline CDR1 SEHNR, CDR2 FQNEAQ (reference sequence). With V trimmed by 0 bases and J by 2 bases, 5 bases remained unmatched. The CDR3 has 16 amino acids. The CDR3 DNA sequence: TGTGCCAGCAGCTTAGCGGGACAGGGCCGACCCTACGAGCAGTACTTC. Residues: CASSLAGQGRPYEQYF.

This chain joins TRBV11-2 and TRBJ2-1; 10 nucleotides line up with TRBD1. CDR1 SGHAT and CDR2 FQNNGV come from the germline V gene. The CDR3 consists of 16 residues. The ends lost 4 bases at V and 0 bases at J; junction bases unmatched: 3. The CDR3 sequence: CASSWTGGGSYNEQFF. CDR3 nucleotide sequence: TGTGCCAGCAGCTGGACAGGGGGGGGCTCCTACAATGAGCAGTTCTTC.

This chain connects TRBV5-4 to TRBJ2-7; 8 bases are shared with TRBD1. Germline loops: CDR1 SGHNT, CDR2 YYREEE (reference sequence). The CDR3 totals 14 residues. V gave up 0 bases and J gave up 5 bases; unmatched junction bases: 4. The CDR3 DNA is TGTGCCAGCAGCTTGGCCCCAGGGGGCGACGAGCAGTACTTC. It specifies CASSLAPGGDEQYF. Filled out from reference TRBV5-4 and TRBJ2-7, the complete variable domain reads ETGVTQSPTHLIKTRGQQVTLRCSSQSGHNTVSWYQQALGQGPQFIFQYYREEENGRGNFPPRFSGLQFPNYSSELNVNALELDDSALYLCASSLAPGGDEQYFGPGTRLTVT.

The chain uses TRBV6-6 and TRBJ1-1; 8 nucleotides align to TRBD1. The CDR3 is 14 residues long. V was pared by 6 bases and J by 2 bases, with 5 bases of the junction left unmatched. Per the germline V gene, CDR1 is MNHNY and CDR2 is SVGAGI (reference sequence). The CDR3: CASSFGQGNTEAFF. The CDR3 coding sequence is TGTGCCAGCAGCTTCGGACAGGGAAACACTGAAGCTTTCTTT.

The J gene is TRBJ2-1, the V gene TRBV6-1; 9 bases are shared with TRBD2. The trim removed 3 bases at V and 7 bases at J, leaving 7 bases unmatched. CDR3 length: 15 residues. The germline V gene has CDR1 MNHNS and CDR2 SASEGT. The CDR3: CASSEWSGGWNEQFF. CDR3 DNA: TGTGCCAGCAGTGAGTGGAGCGGGGGGTGGAATGAGCAGTTCTTC.

The chain joins TRBV11-2 to TRBJ2-1; 8 bases agree with TRBD2. CDR1 SGHAT and CDR2 FQNNGV come from the germline V gene. J lost 7 bases, V lost 4 bases, and 18 bases had no gene match. This CDR3 is 18 amino acids long. This CDR3 is CASSWLAISGGRGNEQFF. The CDR3 nucleotides read TGTGCCAGCAGCTGGCTCGCGATCTCGGGGGGGCGAGGGAATGAGCAGTTCTTC.

The chain joins TRBV7-2 to TRBJ2-5; 8 positions match TRBD2. V lost 5 bases and J lost 4; bases outside the gene matches: 9. This CDR3 region has 15 residues. Germline CDR1 SGHTA, CDR2 FQGNSA. The CDR3 DNA follows: TGTGCCAGCAGCCGGACTAGCCTGGTGGGAGAGACCCAGTACTTC. Amino acid sequence: CASSRTSLVGETQYF. Together with reference TRBV7-2 and TRBJ2-5, the CDR3 gives the full variable domain: GAGVSQSPSNKVTEKGKDVELRCDPISGHTALYWYRQSLGQGLEFLIYFQGNSAPDKSGLPSDRFSAERTGGSVSTLTIQRTQQEDSAVYLCASSRTSLVGETQYFGPGTRLLVL.

The V gene is TRBV7-2, the J gene TRBJ2-6; 7 bases map to TRBD2. J lost 2 bases, V lost 5 bases, and 6 bases had no gene match. The CDR3 is 16 amino acids. From germline, CDR1 is SGHTA and CDR2 FQGNSA. In DNA form, the CDR3 reads TGTGCCAGCAGCCTTTGGGGGGGGGCTGGGGCCAACGTCCTGACTTTC. Protein: CASSLWGGAGANVLTF.

The chain couples TRBV18 to TRBJ1-1; D not resolved. The V end was cut by 3 bases, the J end by 1 base, with 12 bases between. The germline V gene encodes CDR1 KGHSH and CDR2 LQKENI. The CDR3 sequence is 15 residues long. The CDR3: CASSPAGVENTEAFF. The CDR3 DNA reads TGTGCCAGCTCACCTGCCGGAGTAGAGAACACTGAAGCTTTCTTT.

The J gene is TRBJ2-2, the V gene TRBV27, with D perhaps matching TRBD1 (5 bases). Germline V gene lookup returns CDR1 MNHEY and CDR2 SMNVEV (reference sequence). V lost 6 bases, J lost 1 base, and 9 bases lay in between. The CDR3 spans 14 residues. CDR3 protein: CASSRTLNTGELFF. CDR3 coding DNA: TGTGCCAGCAGCCGGACACTGAACACCGGGGAGCTGTTTTTT.

This chain uses TRBV27 with TRBJ1-1; no reliable D call. The ends were cut back, 3 bases at V and 4 bases at J, with 12 bases in the middle. The CDR3 is made up of 14 amino acids. Germline CDR1 reads MNHEY; CDR2 reads SMNVEV (reference sequence). CDR3 in DNA: TGTGCCAGCAGTTTTCGGGGTTGGAGCACTGAAGCTTTCTTT. It translates to CASSFRGWSTEAFF.

The chain uses TRBV4-1 and TRBJ1-2; D possibly corresponds to TRBD1 (5 bases). The ends were cut back, 3 bases at V and 0 bases at J, with 20 bases in the middle. The V gene's germline CDR1 is MGHRA and CDR2 YSYEKL. This CDR3 region has 18 residues. CDR3 sequence: CASSHTVGGTSSNYGYTF. The CDR3 DNA reads as TGCGCCAGCAGCCACACTGTCGGCGGGACCAGTTCTAACTATGGCTACACCTTC.

V usage is TRBV7-8 and J usage is TRBJ1-6; D is uncertain. Per the germline V gene, CDR1 is SGHVS and CDR2 is FQNEAQ. V lost 4 bases and J 7 bases, leaving 17 bases between the germline ends. The CDR3 spans 16 residues. The CDR3 coding sequence is TGTGCCAGCAGCTCTACCCCGGATACAGAAAATTCACCCCTCCACTTT. The encoded protein is CASSSTPDTENSPLHF.

This clone came up once. Other DNA sequences within the sample encode an identical CDR3. The genes are TRBV27 and TRBJ2-7; TRBD2 is a possible D gene (6 bases). Trimming shortened V by 1 base and J by 4 bases, and 8 bases separated the two germline ends. The CDR3 loop spans 13 amino acids. Per the germline V gene, CDR1 is MNHEY and CDR2 is SMNVEV (reference sequence). The CDR3 reads CASSLYSGYEQYF. CDR3 coding DNA: TGTGCCAGCAGTTTATATAGCGGTTACGAGCAGTACTTC.

The chain has TRBV6-1 and TRBJ2-7; 9 nucleotides agree with TRBD2. The CDR3 is 14 amino acids. The trim removed 5 bases at V and 6 bases at J, leaving 8 bases unmatched. Germline V gene data show CDR1 as MNHNS and CDR2 as SASEGT. The CDR3 protein is CASSSPGAGGEQYF. In DNA form, the CDR3 reads TGTGCCAGCAGTTCCCCGGGAGCGGGGGGCGAGCAGTACTTC.

This clone was observed once. The chain carries TRBV7-2 and TRBJ2-5; 10 nucleotides agree with TRBD2. Germline V gene data show CDR1 as SGHTA and CDR2 as FQGNSA. The CDR3 is 14 residues long. V trimming: 5 bases; J trimming: 5 bases; junction bases outside the gene matches: 5. CDR3 loop: CASSLLAGLETQYF. The CDR3, as DNA: TGTGCCAGCAGCCTACTAGCGGGGTTGGAGACCCAGTACTTC. Supplemented by reference TRBV7-2 and TRBJ2-5, the full variable domain reads GAGVSQSPSNKVTEKGKDVELRCDPISGHTALYWYRQSLGQGLEFLIYFQGNSAPDKSGLPSDRFSAERTGGSVSTLTIQRTQQEDSAVYLCASSLLAGLETQYFGPGTRLLVL.